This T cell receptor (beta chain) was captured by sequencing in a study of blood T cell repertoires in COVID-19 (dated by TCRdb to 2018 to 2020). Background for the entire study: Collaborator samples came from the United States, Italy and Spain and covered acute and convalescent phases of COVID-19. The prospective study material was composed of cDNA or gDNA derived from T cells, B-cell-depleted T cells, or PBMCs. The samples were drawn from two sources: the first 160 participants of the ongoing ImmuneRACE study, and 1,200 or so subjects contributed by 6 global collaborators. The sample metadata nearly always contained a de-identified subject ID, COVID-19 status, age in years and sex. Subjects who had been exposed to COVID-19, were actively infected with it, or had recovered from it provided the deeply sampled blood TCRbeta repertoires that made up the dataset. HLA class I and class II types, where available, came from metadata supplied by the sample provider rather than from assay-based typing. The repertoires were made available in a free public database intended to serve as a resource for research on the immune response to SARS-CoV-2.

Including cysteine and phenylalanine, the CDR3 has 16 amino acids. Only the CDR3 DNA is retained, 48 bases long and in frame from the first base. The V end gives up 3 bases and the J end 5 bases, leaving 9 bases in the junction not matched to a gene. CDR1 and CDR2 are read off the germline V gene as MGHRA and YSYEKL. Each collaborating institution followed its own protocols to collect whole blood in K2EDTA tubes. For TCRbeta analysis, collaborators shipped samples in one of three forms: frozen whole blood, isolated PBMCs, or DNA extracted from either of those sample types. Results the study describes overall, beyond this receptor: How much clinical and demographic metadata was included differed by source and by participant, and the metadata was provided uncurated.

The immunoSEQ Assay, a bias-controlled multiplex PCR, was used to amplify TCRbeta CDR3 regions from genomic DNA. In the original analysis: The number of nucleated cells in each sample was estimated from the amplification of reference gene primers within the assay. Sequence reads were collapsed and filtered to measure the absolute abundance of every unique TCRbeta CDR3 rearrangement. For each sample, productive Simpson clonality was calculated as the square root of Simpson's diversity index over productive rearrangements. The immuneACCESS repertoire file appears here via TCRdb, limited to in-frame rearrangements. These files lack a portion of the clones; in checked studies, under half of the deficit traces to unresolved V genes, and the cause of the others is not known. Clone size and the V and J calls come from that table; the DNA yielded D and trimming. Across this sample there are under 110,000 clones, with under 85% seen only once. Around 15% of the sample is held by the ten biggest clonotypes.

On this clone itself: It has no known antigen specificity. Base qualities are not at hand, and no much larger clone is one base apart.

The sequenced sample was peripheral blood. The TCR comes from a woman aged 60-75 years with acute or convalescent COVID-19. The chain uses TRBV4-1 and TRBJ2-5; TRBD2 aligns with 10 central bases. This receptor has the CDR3 CASSHEGRAGGETQYF. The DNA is TGCGCCAGCAGCCACGAGGGAAGAGCGGGAGGGGAGACCCAGTACTTC.